The 2 T cell receptor beta chains given below trace back to one sample, sequenced in a study of blood T cells in healthy people across ages. With a J-beta primer mix and a sample-barcoded 5' primer, a second PCR ran 7 to 11 cycles. Each CDR3 protein is one row after TCRdb ran MiXCR on the 5' RACE reads. The sample contains 800,000 to 900,000 distinct CDR3 sequences, around two thirds of which appear only once. The sequencing input was blood. The receptors come from a man aged 25 to 45 in good health.

About this clonotype itself: An end of the junction differs from the germline gene, which may be a read error. The chain uses TRBV5-1 and TRBJ2-7, with 9 bases lining up with TRBD1. The V gene's germline CDR1 is SGHRS and CDR2 YFSETQ. This CDR3 has 14 amino acids. In nucleotides, the CDR3 is TGTGCCAGCAGCTCTCGACAGGGGGCCTACGAGCAGTACTTC. It encodes CASSSRQGAYEQYF.

This sequence joins TRBV20-1 and TRBJ2-3; TRBD2 might be the D (5 bases). The CDR3 runs 14 residues. CDR1 DFQATT and CDR2 SNEGSKA come from the germline V gene (reference sequence). V was pared by 2 bases and J by 2 bases, with 11 bases between. CDR3 nucleotide sequence: TGCAGTGCTAGAAGGAGCGGCATCACAGATACGCAGTATTTT. Translated: CSARRSGITDTQYF.